The 4 T cell receptor beta chains listed next were all sequenced from one sample in a study of OX40 agonist ivuxolimab in advanced cancers. TCRdb keeps only in-frame clones here, not all; method: immunoSEQ multiplex PCR. Here the sample spans fewer than 95,000 clones, about 92% being singletons. The specimen comprised CD4+ or CD8+ T cells sorted from blood, sampled in a trial of the OX40 agonist ivuxolimab. Receptors were obtained from an adult with an advanced solid tumor such as melanoma, head and neck, liver or kidney cancer.

This chain uses TRBV25-1 with TRBJ2-5; 7 bases align to TRBD2. The V and J ends lost 3 bases and 5 bases, in that order; junction bases with no gene match: 6. Germline-derived CDR1 and CDR2 are MGHDK and SYGVNS. The CDR3 length is 14 residues. The CDR3 DNA reads TGTGCCAGCAGTGACGGCGGGAGACGGGAGACCCAGTACTTC. This translates into CASSDGGRRETQYF.

The chain couples TRBV9 to TRBJ2-2; TRBD1 agrees at 9 bases. The CDR3 contains 16 residues. Germline lookup yields CDR1 SGDLS and CDR2 YYNGEE. The trim removed 3 bases at V and 5 bases at J, leaving 8 bases unmatched. CDR3 sequence: CASSAAGTGLTGELFF. CDR3 DNA: TGTGCCAGCAGCGCTGCCGGGACAGGGTTGACCGGGGAGCTGTTTTTT.

This rearrangement joins TRBV19 to TRBJ2-7, with TRBD2 matching 9 bases. CDR1 is LNHDA and CDR2 is SQIVND in the germline V gene (reference sequence). V was clipped by 6 bases and J by 1 base; unmatched bases: 4. The CDR3 totals 14 residues. In DNA, the CDR3 is TGTGCCAGTAGCCTTAGCGGGGGTTCCTACGAGCAGTACTTC. Protein product: CASSLSGGSYEQYF. The full variable domain, rest sourced from reference TRBV19 and TRBJ2-7, is DGGITQSPKYLFRKEGQNVTLSCEQNLNHDAMYWYRQDPGQGLRLIYYSQIVNDFQKGDIAEGYSVSREKKESFPLTVTSAQKNPTAFYLCASSLSGGSYEQYFGPGTRLTVT.

This chain uses TRBV6-5 with TRBJ2-7; 7 bases line up with TRBD2. The CDR3 contains 14 residues. Germline CDR1 reads MNHEY; CDR2 reads SVGAGI. V was pared by 2 bases and J by 3 bases, with 4 bases of the junction left unmatched. CDR3 amino acids: CASSYNGRDYEQYF. The DNA for the CDR3 is TGTGCCAGCAGTTACAATGGGAGGGACTACGAGCAGTACTTC.